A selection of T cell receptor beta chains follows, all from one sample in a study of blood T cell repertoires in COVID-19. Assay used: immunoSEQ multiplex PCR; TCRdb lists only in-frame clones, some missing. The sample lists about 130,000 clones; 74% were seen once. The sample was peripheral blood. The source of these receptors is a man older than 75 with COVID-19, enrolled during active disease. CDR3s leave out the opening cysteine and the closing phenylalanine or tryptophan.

SVVLRISGLPHTDTQY	TRBV29-1	TRBJ2-3
ASSLMSSGASSYEQY	TRBV5-8	TRBJ2-7
ASSSGGYSAYGYT	TRBV25-1	TRBJ1-2
ASSLSSGQAPGNSPLH	TRBV27	TRBJ1-6
ASTSEGGYYGYT	TRBV5-4	TRBJ1-2
ASKGQGSSETQY	TRBV5-1	TRBJ2-5
ASSQVPGPYGYT	TRBV3-1/TRBV3-2	TRBJ1-2
ASSPTSPPYEQY	TRBV18	TRBJ2-7
ASSPQTGGEQY	TRBV18	TRBJ2-7
ASSRGPEREQPQH	TRBV5-4	TRBJ1-5
ASSLRAGGEDEQF	TRBV7-8	TRBJ2-1
ASSLWAGQGANQPQH	TRBV28	TRBJ1-5
ASSPGTTSTDTQY	TRBV7-3	TRBJ2-3
ASSPIDLGHLGQPQH	TRBV18	TRBJ1-5
ASSQIRTSGANTGELF	TRBV3-1/TRBV3-2	TRBJ2-2
ASSGTGGGQPQH	TRBV9	TRBJ1-5
ASSDDRGQAGANVLT	TRBV6-1	TRBJ2-6
ASSWGQTYEQY	TRBV5-1	TRBJ2-7
ASSLFAGALSDNEQF	TRBV28	TRBJ2-1
ASIAAPGYGYT	TRBV5-6	TRBJ1-2
ASSSLGVMNTEAF	TRBV5-1	TRBJ1-1
ASSETSGRAYEQY	TRBV4-3	TRBJ2-7
ASSPGQLNQPQH	TRBV7-8	TRBJ1-5
ASSSGQERQPQH	TRBV19	TRBJ1-5
ASSPGTGLEAF	TRBV28	TRBJ1-1